These 2 T cell receptor beta chains came from one sample sequenced in a study of CD8 T cells in Susac syndrome. RNA totalling about 0.5 to 1 ug underwent reverse transcription with random hexamers. One entry per CDR3 protein, called by TCRdb with MiXCR from the immunoSEQ multiplex PCR reads. This table holds more than 250,000 distinct CDR3 sequences, about 92% found once. The sequenced sample consisted of CD4+ T cells from PBMCs. These receptors all stem from a human donor with multiple sclerosis.

The chain is built from TRBV4-2 and TRBJ2-3; D may be TRBD2 (5 bases). V was shortened by 0 bases and J by 6 bases, with 16 bases between the two germline ends. CDR3 size: 16 residues. Germline loops: CDR1 LGHNA, CDR2 YNFKEQ. The CDR3 protein is CASSQEALAPEDTQYF. In DNA form, the CDR3 reads TGTGCCAGCAGCCAAGAGGCTCTAGCTCCCGAGGATACGCAGTATTTT.

The sample holds a few counts of this clonotype. This chain links TRBV29-1 with TRBJ2-7; D not certain. Germline CDR1 SQVTM, CDR2 ANQGSEA. The CDR3 is made up of 11 amino acids. The V end lost 5 bases, the J end lost 3 bases, and 8 bases lay between the germline ends. DNA for the CDR3: TGCAGCGTTCAAACCAGCTACGAGCAGTACTTC. Amino acids: CSVQTSYEQYF.